The 32 T cell receptor beta chains given below trace back to one sample, sequenced in a study of cytomegalovirus exposure and HLA in healthy donors. PCR involved 60 Vbeta and 13 Jbeta primers. Sequenced by immunoSEQ multiplex PCR; TCRdb stores in-frame clones only, minus some. This repertoire shows approximately 170,000 clones, roughly 80% found once; its top ten account for roughly 2.3%. The sequenced sample consisted of PBMCs. These receptor sequences come from a male donor in good health and CMV-seronegative.

J is TRBJ2-5 and V is TRBV2; D unclear. The last part of the DNA fits TRBJ2-7 better; the J call may be wrong. Germline V gives CDR1 SNHLY, CDR2 FYNNEI. The CDR3 totals 13 residues. CDR3 amino acids: CASSEFNPYEQYF. For the CDR3, the DNA is TGTGCCAGCAGTGAATTCAATCCTTACGAGCAGTACTTC.

This clone was counted only a few times. The V gene is TRBV27, the J gene TRBJ2-7; 10 bases fit TRBD1. This CDR3 is 16 amino acids long. Per germline, CDR1 MNHEY and CDR2 SMNVEV (reference sequence). After removal of 5 bases from V and 1 base from J, the junction contained 8 bases not matched to a gene. The CDR3: CASSPIRTGGSYEQYF. In nucleotides, the CDR3 is TGTGCCAGCAGTCCCATTCGGACAGGGGGATCCTACGAGCAGTACTTC.

The chain joins TRBV29-1 to TRBJ2-5; D possibly corresponds to TRBD2 (6 bases). This CDR3 is 14 amino acids long. CDR1 and CDR2 from the germline V gene are SQVTM and ANQGSEA. The V gene lost 4 bases and the J gene lost 2 bases, with 14 bases spanning the gap. This CDR3 is CSVVRTGTQETQYF. Here the CDR3 DNA reads TGCAGCGTTGTCCGGACCGGGACTCAAGAGACCCAGTACTTC.

This chain uses TRBV5-1 with TRBJ2-1; 15 bases match TRBD2. V gave up 4 bases and J gave up 4 bases; unmatched junction bases: 9. The length of the CDR3 is 18 residues. Germline V gene data show CDR1 as SGHRS and CDR2 as YFSETQ. DNA for the CDR3: TGCGCCAGCAGCCCGGGACTAGCGGGGGGACTTGCTTACAATGAGCAGTTCTTC. This gives the protein CASSPGLAGGLAYNEQFF.

Remarks on this clone: One end of the junction fails to match germline, which may point to a read error. The rearrangement links TRBV10-1 to TRBJ2-7, with a possible D match to TRBD2 (6 bases). Germline-derived CDR1 and CDR2 are WNHNN and SYGVQD (reference sequence). The CDR3 has 15 residues. Written as DNA, the CDR3 is TGCGCCAGCACTGCCCCCGGGACTTGCTCCTTCGAGCAGTACTTC. It encodes CASTAPGTCSFEQYF.

This clone was detected only once. CDR3 protein: CASGTGTTGGYTF. CDR3 in DNA: TGTGCCAGTGGGACAGGAACAACGGGTGGCTACACCTTC. The chain uses TRBV19 and TRBJ1-2, with 8 bases identical to TRBD1. This CDR3 comprises 13 residues. V gave up 8 bases and J gave up 7 bases; unmatched junction bases: 9. Germline V gene lookup returns CDR1 LNHDA and CDR2 SQIVND (reference sequence).

V gene TRBV27 combines with J gene TRBJ1-2; 8 bases are a match to TRBD1. The CDR3 is 14 residues long. CDR1 and CDR2 (germline): MNHEY, SMNVEV (reference sequence). After removal of 7 bases from V and 4 bases from J, the junction contained 8 bases not matched to a gene. CDR3 nucleotide sequence: TGTGCCAGCAAACCAGGGGGCTCGATCTATGGCTACACCTTC. It is translated as CASKPGGSIYGYTF.

The rearrangement links TRBV9 to TRBJ2-1; 7 bases line up with TRBD2. The length of the CDR3 is 16 residues. V shed 0 bases and J 8 bases; nucleotides not matched to a gene: 11. Germline lookup yields CDR1 SGDLS and CDR2 YYNGEE. The CDR3 bases are TGTGCCAGCAGCGTAGAGTCCCCCTCTAGCGGAGATGAGCAGTTCTTC. This translates into CASSVESPSSGDEQFF.

This clone came up a few times. The V gene is TRBV11-2, the J gene TRBJ1-2; no clear D gene. Trimming stripped 0 bases from V and 12 bases from J, with 17 bases between. CDR3 size: 14 residues. Germline V gene data show CDR1 as SGHAT and CDR2 as FQNNGV. This chain's CDR3 is CASSLDHQAGPHTF. The CDR3 DNA sequence: TGTGCCAGCAGCTTAGATCATCAAGCGGGTCCCCACACCTTC.

The gene calls are TRBV7-8 and TRBJ2-1; 11 bases are a match to TRBD2. CDR3 size: 16 residues. Germline V gene lookup returns CDR1 SGHVS and CDR2 FQNEAQ. Unmatched junction bases numbered 4, after V lost 6 bases and J lost 0 bases. This CDR3 is CASSHTSGSSYNEQFF. The CDR3 nucleotides read TGTGCCAGCAGTCATACTAGCGGGAGCTCCTACAATGAGCAGTTCTTC.

V usage is TRBV19 and J usage is TRBJ1-5; 7 nucleotides match TRBD1. Germline CDR1 LNHDA, CDR2 SQIVND (reference sequence). With 5 bases clipped from V and 0 bases from J, the junction kept 4 bases outside the gene matches. The CDR3 spans 15 residues. CDR3 DNA sequence: TGTGCCAGTAGTGACAGGGCCTCTAGCAATCAGCCCCAGCATTTT. This codes for CASSDRASSNQPQHF.

This chain joins TRBV5-6 and TRBJ1-1; 9 nucleotides align to TRBD1. J lost 1 base, V lost 9 bases, and 10 bases had no gene match. Germline CDR1 reads SGHDT; CDR2 reads YYEEEE. The CDR3 length is 15 residues. CDR3 sequence (DNA): TGTGCCACACTAAGGGACAGGGCCCCGAACACTGAAGCTTTCTTT. Translation gives CATLRDRAPNTEAFF.

The J gene is TRBJ2-1, the V gene TRBV7-2; TRBD2 aligns across 12 bases. The germline V gene encodes CDR1 SGHTA and CDR2 FQGNSA. With V trimmed by 4 bases and J by 6 bases, 4 bases remained unmatched. CDR3 length: 15 amino acids. This CDR3 is CASSSLAGGINEQFF. CDR3 DNA sequence: TGTGCCAGCAGCTCCCTAGCGGGAGGGATCAATGAGCAGTTCTTC.

The rearrangement uses TRBV2 and TRBJ2-1; 10 positions agree with TRBD2. The CDR3 runs to 14 residues. Germline CDR1 reads SNHLY; CDR2 reads FYNNEI. Unmatched junction bases numbered 3, after V lost 6 bases and J lost 4 bases. The CDR3 DNA reads as TGTGCCAGCAGGAGGACTAGCGGATACAATGAGCAGTTCTTC. Translation gives CASRRTSGYNEQFF.

The chain has TRBV5-1 and TRBJ1-1, with TRBD1 as a possible D gene (5 bases). Germline CDR1 reads SGHRS; CDR2 reads YFSETQ. This CDR3 is built from 16 residues. V lost 4 bases, J lost 7 bases, and 23 bases lay in between. The chain's CDR3 is CASSLITGTGIYEAFF. In nucleotides, the CDR3 is TGCGCCAGCAGCCTTATAACCGGGACTGGGATTTATGAAGCTTTCTTT.

The chain couples TRBV4-3 to TRBJ2-7; 12 bases map to TRBD1. Germline V CDR1 and CDR2: LGHNA, YSLEER. J gave up 5 bases and V 0 bases, and 2 bases lay outside the gene matches. The CDR3 extends over 15 amino acids. CDR3 nucleotides: TGCGCCAGCAGCCAAGAGGGACAGGGGGCTAACGAGCAGTACTTC. It yields the protein CASSQEGQGANEQYF.

This chain links TRBV7-3 with TRBJ2-2; TRBD2 aligns across 8 bases. The CDR3 runs to 17 residues. Germline values: CDR1 SGHTA, CDR2 FQGTGA. V shed 3 bases, J shed 6 bases, and the junction held 12 bases outside the gene matches. CDR3 residues: CASSLTGTSRISGELFF. The CDR3 DNA reads as TGTGCCAGCAGCTTGACCGGGACTAGTAGGATTTCCGGGGAGCTGTTTTTT.

The rearrangement joins TRBV27 to TRBJ2-3; 7 nucleotides align to TRBD2. Germline assignment: CDR1 MNHEY and CDR2 SMNVEV (reference sequence). Trimming cost V 6 bases and J 2 bases; bases outside gene matches: 8. The CDR3 length is 15 residues. The CDR3 protein is CASSLGGGNTDTQYF. For the CDR3, the DNA is TGTGCCAGCAGCTTGGGCGGGGGAAACACAGATACGCAGTATTTT.

The chain recombines TRBV4-2 with TRBJ2-7; the D gene is possibly TRBD1 (5 bases). This CDR3 comprises 15 residues. The germline V and J ends were trimmed by 1 base and 6 bases, with 16 bases remaining between them. Germline CDR1 LGHNA, CDR2 YNFKEQ. CDR3 in DNA: TGTGCCAGCAGCCAAGGGGCAGGGAATTTCGGCGAGCAGTACTTC. This gives the protein CASSQGAGNFGEQYF.

The J gene is TRBJ2-2, the V gene TRBV6-5; 12 nucleotides line up with TRBD2. Germline CDR1 and CDR2: MNHEY and SVGAGI. The CDR3 runs 14 residues. J was trimmed by 5 bases and V by 5 bases; bases with no gene match: 0. The CDR3 DNA reads as TGTGCCAGCAGTCTAGCGGGGGGGACCGGGGAGCTGTTTTTT. Amino acids: CASSLAGGTGELFF.

The chain couples TRBV5-1 to TRBJ2-2; 9 nucleotides align to TRBD2. This CDR3 has 19 amino acids. J lost 5 bases, V lost 0 bases, and 14 bases had no gene match. Germline lookup yields CDR1 SGHRS and CDR2 YFSETQ. The chain's CDR3 is CASSLGGLAGGLSTGELFF. CDR3 nucleotide sequence: TGCGCCAGCAGCTTGGGGGGACTAGCCGGTGGGTTGTCGACCGGGGAGCTGTTTTTT.

The CDR3 region has the DNA TGTGCCAGCAGCCTACCCTTCCGGGAGAGTATCCAAGAGACCCAGTACTTC. Translated, it gives CASSLPFRESIQETQYF. The chain carries TRBV14 and TRBJ2-5; possible D gene TRBD2, 6 bases. Germline CDR1 is SGHDN and CDR2 is FVKESK. V lost 4 bases and J 1 base, leaving 19 bases between the germline ends. This CDR3 is built from 17 residues.

This sequence joins TRBV19 and TRBJ1-2; TRBD1 aligns across 7 bases. CDR3 size: 16 residues. Trimming cost V 5 bases and J 0 bases; bases outside gene matches: 9. Looked up from germline, CDR1 is LNHDA and CDR2 is SQIVND (reference sequence). CDR3 DNA sequence: TGTGCCAGTAGTCCGAAGTGGACAGGACCTAACTATGGCTACACCTTC. This sequence encodes CASSPKWTGPNYGYTF.

The chain recombines TRBV11-2 with TRBJ1-1, with 7 bases identical to TRBD1. Trimming cost V 5 bases and J 4 bases; bases outside gene matches: 10. Looked up from germline, CDR1 is SGHAT and CDR2 is FQNNGV. The CDR3 runs 15 residues. The CDR3 reads CASSRLGGDTTEAFF. DNA of the CDR3: TGTGCCAGCAGCCGACTAGGGGGCGATACCACTGAAGCTTTCTTT.

The gene calls are TRBV29-1 and TRBJ2-7; D gene unclear. Trimming removed 7 bases from V and 2 bases from J, with 9 bases in between. The CDR3 totals 11 residues. CDR1 SQVTM and CDR2 ANQGSEA come from the germline V gene. CDR3 amino acids: CSAVVTYEQYF. DNA of the CDR3: TGCAGCGCAGTCGTAACCTACGAGCAGTACTTC.

The chain joins TRBV7-3 to TRBJ2-6; no definite D call. The CDR3 is 15 amino acids. From germline, CDR1 is SGHTA and CDR2 FQGTGA. V was clipped by 5 bases and J by 0 bases, with 8 bases between them. This CDR3 reads CASSPRISGANVLTF. The CDR3 bases are TGTGCCAGCAGCCCTCGTATCTCTGGGGCCAACGTCCTGACTTTC.

The V gene is TRBV7-2, the J gene TRBJ1-2, with 7 positions matching TRBD1. Trimming removed 7 bases from V and 3 bases from J; junction bases left unmatched: 5. From germline, CDR1 is SGHTA and CDR2 FQGNSA. The CDR3 length is 13 residues. DNA for the CDR3: TGTGCCAGCATCCCCGGGACAGACTATGGCTACACCTTC. This translates into CASIPGTDYGYTF.

The chain uses TRBV4-3 and TRBJ1-4; the D is unclear. Germline CDR1 is LGHNA and CDR2 is YSLEER. The CDR3 loop spans 18 amino acids. Trimming removed 0 bases from V and 3 bases from J, with 17 bases in between. CDR3 bases: TGCGCCAGCAGCCAAGACTCAACGAGGGCGAGTGCTAATGAAAAACTGTTTTTT. Its translation: CASSQDSTRASANEKLFF.

The chain links TRBV19 to TRBJ2-5, with 8 bases fitting TRBD1. V was clipped by 3 bases and J by 5 bases; unmatched bases: 5. The CDR3 runs to 14 residues. Germline assignment: CDR1 LNHDA and CDR2 SQIVND (reference sequence). CDR3 loop: CASSIGQGIETQYF. CDR3 DNA sequence: TGTGCCAGTAGTATCGGACAGGGAATTGAGACCCAGTACTTC.

V and J are TRBV29-1 and TRBJ2-7, with D tentatively TRBD1 (6 bases). Trimming cost V 5 bases and J 4 bases, with 12 bases left between them. The CDR3 length is 12 residues. CDR1 is SQVTM and CDR2 is ANQGSEA in the germline V gene. CDR3 nucleotides: TGCAGCGTTACAGGGAGAAGGTACGAGCAGTACTTC. This codes for CSVTGRRYEQYF.

This clone has a handful of counts. CDR3 protein: CASSYAGTGNTIYF. CDR3 nucleotide sequence: TGTGCCAGCAGTTACGCGGGGACTGGAAACACCATATATTTT. This chain joins TRBV6-5 and TRBJ1-3; D remains unclear. This CDR3 region has 14 residues. Germline V gene data show CDR1 as MNHEY and CDR2 as SVGAGI. The germline V and J ends were trimmed by 2 bases and 2 bases, with 7 bases remaining between them.

This clone was picked up one time. V is TRBV6-6 and J is TRBJ2-3; D possibly corresponds to TRBD1 (6 bases). This CDR3 has 13 residues. CDR1 and CDR2 (germline): MNHNY, SVGAGI (reference sequence). The V gene lost 4 bases and the J gene lost 2 bases, with 7 bases spanning the gap. CDR3 DNA sequence: TGTGCCAGCAGTTGGACAGTCACAGATACGCAGTATTTT. Translated: CASSWTVTDTQYF.